Shown below are 30 T cell receptor beta chains from a single sample sequenced in a study of blood T cells in healthy people across ages. Together with a sample-barcoded 5' primer, a J-beta primer mix was included in a second PCR lasting about 6 to 11 cycles. MiXCR, run by TCRdb on the 5' RACE reads, gives a single entry per CDR3 protein. This sample yields about 1.4 million distinct CDR3 sequences, of which 59% are seen a single time; 5.5% to 8% belongs to the top ten. Sequencing was carried out using blood. These receptors all stem from a man aged 18 to 29 in good health.

The chain joins TRBV14 to TRBJ2-3; 9 bases fit TRBD2. This CDR3 contains 14 residues. In germline, CDR1 is SGHDN, CDR2 FVKESK. Trimming removed 5 bases from V and 6 bases from J; junction bases left unmatched: 6. The CDR3 coding sequence is TGTGCCAGCAGCAGGGAGCGGGAGGTCGATACGCAGTATTTT. Protein sequence: CASSREREVDTQYF.

In its sample, this clonotype was seen a few times. The V and J genes are TRBV25-1 and TRBJ2-2; D unresolved. The germline CDR1 and CDR2 sequences are MGHDK and SYGVNS. Trimming left V 3 bases short and J 0 bases short, with 2 bases between. The CDR3 runs to 13 residues. CDR3 in DNA: TGTGCCAGCAGTGAGGCGAACACCGGGGAGCTGTTTTTT. The encoded protein is CASSEANTGELFF. Together with reference TRBV25-1 and TRBJ2-2, the CDR3 gives the full variable domain: EADIYQTPRYLVIGTGKKITLECSQTMGHDKMYWYQQDPGMELHLIHYSYGVNSTEKGDLSSESTVSRIRTEHFPLTLESARPSHTSQYLCASSEANTGELFFGEGSRLTVL.

This sequence joins TRBV10-3 and TRBJ2-6; maybe TRBD2 (5 bases). CDR1 is ENHRY, CDR2 SYGVKD, per germline. CDR3 size: 15 residues. V lost 4 bases to trimming and J lost 4 bases, with 11 bases between them. The CDR3 is CAISGRVSGANVLTF. DNA of the CDR3: TGTGCCATCAGTGGGCGGGTCTCCGGGGCCAACGTCCTGACTTTC.

This clonotype was seen just once. The gene calls are TRBV19 and TRBJ2-1; maybe TRBD1 (6 bases). The CDR3 consists of 15 residues. Germline loops: CDR1 LNHDA, CDR2 SQIVND (reference sequence). V lost 4 bases, J lost 3 bases, and 13 bases lay in between. CDR3 nucleotide sequence: TGTGCCAGTAGTACCCGGGACAACAACTACAATGAGCAGTTCTTC. It codes for CASSTRDNNYNEQFF.

This chain joins TRBV6-5 and TRBJ1-4; 7 bases line up with TRBD1. The CDR3 consists of 14 residues. With 6 bases clipped from V and 8 bases from J, the junction kept 9 bases outside the gene matches. CDR1 and CDR2 (germline): MNHEY, SVGAGI. DNA of the CDR3: TGTGCCAGCAGGCGACAGGGCTTAGGAGAAAAACTGTTTTTT. This gives the protein CASRRQGLGEKLFF.

The J gene is TRBJ1-5, the V gene TRBV12-3 or TRBV12-4, with a tentative D call TRBD1 (6 bases). The CDR3 loop spans 17 amino acids. Trimming removed 6 bases from V and 2 bases from J, with 20 bases in between. The CDR3 nucleotides read TGTGCCAGCAGCAGTGCCGGGACACCAAGTCGCAATCAGCCCCAGCATTTT. Translating gives CASSSAGTPSRNQPQHF.

The rearrangement uses TRBV11-2 and TRBJ1-1; D is undetermined. In germline, CDR1 is SGHAT, CDR2 FQNNGV. This CDR3 region has 14 residues. Trimming stripped 3 bases from V and 6 bases from J, with 14 bases between. DNA for the CDR3: TGTGCCAGCAGCTTGGTCCCGAGTGGGGCTGAAGCTTTCTTT. It specifies CASSLVPSGAEAFF.

This chain connects TRBV5-1 to TRBJ2-1; TRBD2 matches 8 bases. After removal of 4 bases from V and 4 bases from J, the junction contained 10 bases not matched to a gene. This CDR3 spans 16 amino acids. Germline assignment: CDR1 SGHRS and CDR2 YFSETQ. Here the CDR3 DNA reads TGCGCCAGCAGCATTTATTCCGGGACTAGATACAATGAGCAGTTCTTC. The encoded protein is CASSIYSGTRYNEQFF.

V is TRBV6-1 and J is TRBJ2-3; D uncertain. This CDR3 region has 17 residues. V was cut by 0 bases and J by 4 bases, with 17 bases left in between. From germline, CDR1 is MNHNS and CDR2 SASEGT. The CDR3 sequence is CASSEAGPSLWADTQYF. In nucleotides, the CDR3 is TGTGCCAGCAGTGAAGCTGGGCCAAGCCTTTGGGCAGATACGCAGTATTTT.

The J gene is TRBJ2-1, the V gene TRBV4-1; D is undetermined. The CDR3 has 12 residues. Germline-derived CDR1 and CDR2 are MGHRA and YSYEKL. Deletions cut 3 bases from V and 6 bases from J, with 6 bases between. The CDR3 bases are TGCGCCAGCAGCCACCTTACCAATGAGCAGTTCTTC. This translates into CASSHLTNEQFF.

This clonotype was recorded once. The V call is TRBV20-1, the J call TRBJ2-4, with D perhaps matching TRBD2 (6 bases). The DNA matches TRBJ2-7 better at its end, which makes the J call doubtful. Germline-derived CDR1 and CDR2 are DFQATT and SNEGSKA (reference sequence). CDR3 length: 13 residues. In nucleotides, the CDR3 is TGCAGTGCTGGGGGAGTAGCGGCCTACGAGCAGTACTTC. Its protein product is CSAGGVAAYEQYF.

The chain recombines TRBV20-1 with TRBJ1-6, with 10 bases that match TRBD1. Trimming removed 3 bases from V and 2 bases from J; junction bases left unmatched: 1. The CDR3 loop spans 15 amino acids. Germline CDR1 DFQATT, CDR2 SNEGSKA (reference sequence). The CDR3 DNA reads TGCAGTGCTAGGACAGGGGGCGCCTATAATTCACCCCTCCACTTT. It encodes CSARTGGAYNSPLHF.

The V and J genes are TRBV9 and TRBJ1-2, with a possible D match to TRBD1 (5 bases). Per the germline V gene, CDR1 is SGDLS and CDR2 is YYNGEE. Trimming removed 4 bases at V and 7 bases at J, with 14 bases between. The CDR3 runs to 13 residues. CDR3 loop: CASSPWGFSGYTF. The DNA of the CDR3 is TGTGCCAGCAGCCCGTGGGGGTTCTCTGGCTACACCTTC.

This chain joins TRBV6-5 and TRBJ2-1; 16 nucleotides line up with TRBD2. This CDR3 spans 16 amino acids. Germline CDR1 and CDR2: MNHEY and SVGAGI. The junction had 10 bases not matched to a gene; V was cut back by 2 bases and J by 15 bases. CDR3 in amino acids: CASSYAVGTSGGGLFF. CDR3 nucleotide sequence: TGTGCCAGCAGTTACGCCGTAGGGACTAGCGGGGGGGGTCTGTTCTTC.

This clonotype was counted a few times. This rearrangement joins TRBV12-3 or TRBV12-4 to TRBJ1-1; the D is unclear. The CDR3 length is 13 residues. The V end lost 4 bases, the J end lost 2 bases, and 8 bases lay between the germline ends. CDR3 nucleotide sequence: TGTGCCAGCAGTTCCCCGTACAACACTGAAGCTTTCTTT. Protein: CASSSPYNTEAFF.

The chain links TRBV4-1 to TRBJ2-7, with 8 bases lining up with TRBD1. J was trimmed by 2 bases and V by 4 bases; bases with no gene match: 13. The CDR3 runs 17 residues. Germline V gene sequence: CDR1 MGHRA, CDR2 YSYEKL. CDR3 nucleotides: TGCGCCAGCAGCCTTAGAGGGTCCAGGGGGCTTACCTACGAGCAGTACTTC. It codes for CASSLRGSRGLTYEQYF.

The chain is built from TRBV7-2 and TRBJ2-5; D is unclear. Germline assignment: CDR1 SGHTA and CDR2 FQGNSA. CDR3 length: 14 residues. V was shortened by 4 bases and J by 11 bases, with 20 bases between the two germline ends. The CDR3 protein is CASSSAWTPEEQYF. The CDR3 DNA is TGTGCCAGCAGCTCCGCTTGGACGCCAGAAGAGCAGTACTTC.

The chain recombines TRBV6-6 with TRBJ2-1; D gene ambiguous. Germline V CDR1 and CDR2: MNHNY, SVGAGI (reference sequence). V lost 0 bases to trimming and J lost 0 bases, with 9 bases between them. The CDR3 length is 16 residues. The CDR3 coding sequence is TGTGCCAGCAGTTACTCGACTCGGGCCTCCTACAATGAGCAGTTCTTC. This encodes CASSYSTRASYNEQFF.

The gene calls are TRBV20-1 and TRBJ2-2, with D possibly TRBD2 on 6 matching bases. V dropped 1 base and J dropped 0 bases, with 12 bases sitting between them. Germline lookup yields CDR1 DFQATT and CDR2 SNEGSKA (reference sequence). This CDR3 spans 16 amino acids. DNA of the CDR3: TGCAGTGCTAGAGGTAGCGGCAAAACGAACACCGGGGAGCTGTTTTTT. It is translated as CSARGSGKTNTGELFF.

This chain's CDR3 is CASSFPVPTHEQFF. The CDR3 nucleotides read TGTGCCAGCAGCTTCCCAGTTCCGACCCATGAGCAGTTCTTC. This sequence joins TRBV7-9 and TRBJ2-1; D not certain. The CDR3 runs to 14 residues. V was pared by 3 bases and J by 8 bases, with 14 bases between. Germline CDR1 is SEHNR and CDR2 is FQNEAQ (reference sequence).

The gene calls are TRBV28 and TRBJ2-5, with D perhaps matching TRBD1 (6 bases). With 2 bases removed from V and 11 bases from J, the gap between germline ends came to 15 bases. The CDR3 contains 13 residues. Germline V gene sequence: CDR1 MDHEN, CDR2 SYDVKM. CDR3 coding DNA: TGTGCCAGCAGTTTAAATACAGGGAATGAGCAGTACTTC. It is translated as CASSLNTGNEQYF. Supplemented by reference TRBV28 and TRBJ2-5, the full variable domain reads DVKVTQSSRYLVKRTGEKVFLECVQDMDHENMFWYRQDPGLGLRLIYFSYDVKMKEKGDIPEGYSVSREKKERFSLILESASTNQTSMYLCASSLNTGNEQYFGPGTRLLVL.

This clonotype has only one observation. The chain combines TRBV5-6 with TRBJ2-3; 8 nucleotides match TRBD2. Looked up from germline, CDR1 is SGHDT and CDR2 is YYEEEE. This CDR3 contains 16 residues. J gave up 1 base and V 5 bases, and 9 bases lay outside the gene matches. CDR3 sequence (DNA): TGTGCCAGCAGGTTGCGGCTAGCGGGCCGCACAGATACGCAGTATTTT. Residues: CASRLRLAGRTDTQYF.

This sequence joins TRBV3-1 and TRBJ1-5; D not resolved. V lost 2 bases, J lost 2 bases, and 13 bases lay in between. Germline V gene sequence: CDR1 LGHDT, CDR2 YNNKEL (reference sequence). The CDR3 is 16 amino acids. The CDR3 DNA reads TGTGCCAGCAGCCAAAGGACCGACGGCCGCAATCAGCCCCAGCATTTT. It specifies CASSQRTDGRNQPQHF.

The V and J genes are TRBV20-1 and TRBJ1-1, with D uncertain. V lost 5 bases to trimming and J lost 5 bases, with 12 bases between them. The length of the CDR3 is 12 residues. Germline V lookup: CDR1 DFQATT, CDR2 SNEGSKA (reference sequence). The CDR3 here is CSAPALSTEAFF. The CDR3 bases are TGCAGTGCTCCGGCCCTCTCAACTGAAGCTTTCTTT.

The J gene is TRBJ2-7, the V gene TRBV6-1, with 8 bases that match TRBD2. The CDR3 runs to 14 residues. Germline V gene data show CDR1 as MNHNS and CDR2 as SASEGT. The V segment lost 0 bases and the J segment 3 bases; nucleotides outside the gene matches: 1. CDR3 DNA sequence: TGTGCCAGCAGTGAAGCTAGCGGGAACTACGAGCAGTACTTC. Translated, it gives CASSEASGNYEQYF.

The chain links TRBV21-1 to TRBJ2-7; the table gives TRBD2 as D, unverified against the DNA. TRBV21-1 counts as a pseudogene. The length of the CDR3 is 13 residues. As DNA, the CDR3 is TGTGCCAGCAAAGGGACTAGCGGGAGCGAGCAGTACTTC. This encodes CASKGTSGSEQYF.

Of note for this clonotype: At one of its ends the junction is not consistent with the germline gene, which may arise from a read error. This chain joins TRBV7-9 and TRBJ2-1; unclear D gene. Germline CDR1 SEHNR, CDR2 FQNEAQ (reference sequence). CDR3 length equals 12 residues. CDR3 amino acids: CASNGIENEQFF. The CDR3 DNA follows: TGTGCCAGCAACGGCATTGAGAATGAACAGTTCTTC. Based on the CDR3 plus reference TRBV7-9 and TRBJ2-1, the full variable domain is DTGVSQNPRHKITKRGQNVTFRCDPISEHNRLYWYRQTLGQGPEFLTYFQNEAQLEKSRLLSDRFSAERPKGSFSTLEIQRTEQGDSAMYLCASNGIENEQFFGPGTRLTVL.

This clonotype was observed a handful of times. The chain recombines TRBV24-1 with TRBJ1-6; possible D gene TRBD1, 6 bases. V gave up 4 bases and J gave up 9 bases, with 24 bases separating them. CDR3 length equals 18 residues. Germline loops: CDR1 KGHDR, CDR2 SFDVKD. CDR3 loop: CATSDPIRRGLWCSPLHF. CDR3 coding DNA: TGTGCCACCAGTGACCCAATTAGGCGGGGGCTTTGGTGTTCACCCCTCCACTTT.

The DNA of the CDR3 is TGTGCCAGCAGCTTAGGTGACGAGGAGGATACGCAGTATTTT. This translates into CASSLGDEEDTQYF. This sequence joins TRBV7-9 and TRBJ2-3, with D unclear. This CDR3 has 14 residues. Germline CDR1 reads SEHNR; CDR2 reads FQNEAQ (reference sequence). V lost 1 base to trimming and J lost 6 bases, with 11 bases between them.

The chain joins TRBV9 to TRBJ2-7; D unclear. The CDR3 is 15 amino acids. The germline CDR1 and CDR2 sequences are SGDLS and YYNGEE. Trimming shortened V by 0 bases and J by 0 bases, and 10 bases separated the two germline ends. The CDR3 nucleotides are TGTGCCAGCAGCGTAGACCTACTAAGCTCCTACGAGCAGTACTTC. It encodes CASSVDLLSSYEQYF.